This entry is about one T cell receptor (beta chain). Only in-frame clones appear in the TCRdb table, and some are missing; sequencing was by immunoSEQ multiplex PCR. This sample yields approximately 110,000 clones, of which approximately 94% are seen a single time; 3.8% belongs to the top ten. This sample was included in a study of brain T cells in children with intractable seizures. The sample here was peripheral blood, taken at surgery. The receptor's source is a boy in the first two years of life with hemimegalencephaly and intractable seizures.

CDR3 protein: CASSLGSTHTQYF. The CDR3, as DNA: TGTGCCAGCAGCTTAGGGTCAACCCATACGCAGTATTTT. The J gene is TRBJ2-3, the V gene TRBV11-2, with no clear D. Germline V CDR1 and CDR2: SGHAT, FQNNGV. V was cut by 1 base and J by 7 bases, with 9 bases left in between. The CDR3 runs 13 residues.